This passage covers 23 T cell receptor beta chains from one sample sequenced in a study of T-cell reconstitution after alpha-beta-depleted transplantation in children. For TCRbeta, the library was prepared with unique molecular identifiers. TCRdb reanalysed the PCR reads using MiXCR and keeps one entry per CDR3 protein. The table has some 500,000 distinct CDR3 sequences, 32% seen once. The material sequenced was PBMCs from the stem cell graft donor, taken from the stem cell graft. The receptors were gathered from a human donor who donated a stem cell graft to a child with aplastic anemia.

This clonotype was seen a handful of times. This rearrangement joins TRBV2 to TRBJ2-1; 7 nucleotides match TRBD2. The CDR3 covers 16 residues. J lost 3 bases, V lost 2 bases, and 7 bases had no gene match. CDR1 is SNHLY and CDR2 is FYNNEI in the germline V gene. CDR3 amino acids: CASSERAGADYNEQFF. CDR3 in DNA: TGTGCCAGCAGTGAACGGGCGGGAGCCGACTACAATGAGCAGTTCTTC.

This clonotype was counted only a few times. V usage is TRBV20-1 and J usage is TRBJ2-3; either TRBD1 or TRBD2 may supply D (5 bases each). The CDR3 sequence is 13 residues long. Trimming left V 0 bases short and J 7 bases short, with 11 bases between. CDR1 DFQATT and CDR2 SNEGSKA come from the germline V gene (reference sequence). The CDR3: CSARETGRNTQYF. CDR3 coding DNA: TGCAGTGCTAGAGAAACGGGGCGGAATACGCAGTATTTT.

This clonotype has more than one count but fewer than ten. V usage is TRBV20-1 and J usage is TRBJ1-5, with unresolved D. Germline CDR1 reads DFQATT; CDR2 reads SNEGSKA (reference sequence). The CDR3 is 12 residues long. V dropped 6 bases and J dropped 4 bases, with 10 bases sitting between them. As DNA, the CDR3 is TGCAGTGCCCTAAAGGGAAATCAGCCCCAGCATTTT. Translation gives CSALKGNQPQHF.

The chain carries TRBV6-5 and TRBJ2-7; TRBD2 matches at 9 bases. CDR3 length: 16 amino acids. Germline V gene sequence: CDR1 MNHEY, CDR2 SVGAGI. After removal of 0 bases from V and 5 bases from J, the junction contained 8 bases not matched to a gene. CDR3 DNA: TGTGCCAGCAGTTACTCGAAAGCGCGGGAGGGGGACGAGCAGTACGTC. Residues: CASSYSKAREGDEQYV.

This clonotype showed up just a few times. The chain uses TRBV7-2 and TRBJ2-7, with D perhaps TRBD2 (5 bases). Germline CDR1 SGHTA, CDR2 FQGNSA. With 0 bases removed from V and 3 bases from J, the gap between germline ends came to 9 bases. There are 14 residues in the CDR3. The CDR3 bases are TGTGCCAGCAGCTTAGCCCTCCGGGACTACGAGCAGTACTTC. It yields the protein CASSLALRDYEQYF.

This clonotype was seen more than once but under ten times. The V gene is TRBV6-2 or TRBV6-3, the J gene TRBJ1-2, with 9 bases identical to TRBD1. Looked up from germline, CDR1 is MNHEY and CDR2 is SVGEGT. This CDR3 region has 16 residues. Trimming cost V 6 bases and J 6 bases; bases outside gene matches: 14. CDR3 sequence (DNA): TGTGCCAGCAGCCAGTTACCGGGACAGGGAGCTCATGGCTACACCTTC. This encodes CASSQLPGQGAHGYTF.

The V and J genes are TRBV5-1 and TRBJ2-3; a possible D gene is TRBD2 (6 bases). Trimming took 0 bases from V and 2 from J, leaving 13 bases between them. The CDR3 extends over 16 amino acids. Germline V gives CDR1 SGHRS, CDR2 YFSETQ. The CDR3 spells CASSLVSSVDTDTQYF. The CDR3 DNA reads TGCGCCAGCAGCTTGGTGTCTAGCGTAGACACAGATACGCAGTATTTT.

The chain couples TRBV7-6 to TRBJ1-2; a weak D match, TRBD1 (6 bases). The ends were cut back, 5 bases at V and 4 bases at J, with 14 bases in the middle. Germline values: CDR1 SGHVS, CDR2 FNYEAQ. This CDR3 is built from 14 residues. The CDR3 protein is CASSAQEGGYGYTF. The DNA for the CDR3 is TGTGCCAGCAGCGCTCAGGAAGGGGGCTATGGCTACACCTTC.

This clonotype has ten or more counts. The V gene is TRBV9, the J gene TRBJ1-5; D not certain. The V gene's germline CDR1 is SGDLS and CDR2 YYNGEE. This CDR3 has 15 amino acids. With 0 bases removed from V and 3 bases from J, the gap between germline ends came to 10 bases. The CDR3 DNA sequence: TGTGCCAGCAGCGTAGGCTCAACAGCCAATCAGCCCCAGCATTTT. Its translation: CASSVGSTANQPQHF.

The chain has TRBV6-1 and TRBJ2-7; D is possibly TRBD1 or TRBD2 (6 bases each). With 10 bases removed from V and 5 bases from J, the gap between germline ends came to 18 bases. Germline V gene sequence: CDR1 MNHNS, CDR2 SASEGT. The CDR3 has 13 amino acids. Written as DNA, the CDR3 is TGTGCCACCGGACGGAGGGGGTTCGACGAGCAGTACTTC. This gives the protein CATGRRGFDEQYF.

V and J are TRBV3-1 and TRBJ1-2, with D possibly being TRBD1 (5 bases). V was clipped by 4 bases and J by 0 bases, with 9 bases between them. The CDR3 sequence is 14 residues long. CDR1 is LGHDT, CDR2 YNNKEL, per germline (reference sequence). The CDR3 DNA sequence: TGTGCCAGCAGCCGAGGGACCCCTAACTATGGCTACACCTTC. Amino acid sequence: CASSRGTPNYGYTF.

This clonotype has more than one count but fewer than ten. This chain uses TRBV10-3 with TRBJ1-1; no definite D call. The length of the CDR3 is 16 residues. Trimming removed 0 bases at V and 5 bases at J, with 16 bases between. CDR1 ENHRY and CDR2 SYGVKD come from the germline V gene. CDR3 protein: CAISESATVPLTEAFF. Written as DNA, the CDR3 is TGTGCCATCAGTGAGTCGGCAACCGTCCCCCTTACTGAAGCTTTCTTT.

The V call is TRBV2, the J call TRBJ1-5; D uncertain. The CDR3 runs to 13 residues. V was shortened by 3 bases and J by 1 base, with 4 bases between the two germline ends. Germline loops: CDR1 SNHLY, CDR2 FYNNEI. CDR3 DNA sequence: TGTGCCAGCAGTGAGCACAGCAATCAGCCCCAGCATTTT. Protein product: CASSEHSNQPQHF.

The chain couples TRBV29-1 to TRBJ2-1; TRBD2 matches 9 bases. The germline V gene encodes CDR1 SQVTM and CDR2 ANQGSEA. With 0 bases clipped from V and 4 bases from J, the junction kept 10 bases outside the gene matches. This CDR3 has 17 amino acids. CDR3: CSVEDLSAREGYNEQFF. CDR3 DNA: TGCAGCGTTGAAGATCTTTCAGCGCGGGAGGGATACAATGAGCAGTTCTTC.

This clonotype was detected only a few times. The chain combines TRBV6-6 with TRBJ2-1; perhaps D is TRBD1 or TRBD2 (5 bases each). The V end was cut by 5 bases, the J end by 12 bases, with 17 bases between. Per the germline V gene, CDR1 is MNHNY and CDR2 is SVGAGI (reference sequence). CDR3 length: 13 amino acids. CDR3 residues: CASSNPRTRGQFF. CDR3 coding DNA: TGTGCCAGCAGTAACCCTCGGACACGGGGGCAGTTCTTC.

J is TRBJ2-7 and V is TRBV5-4; no reliable D call. V lost 4 bases, J lost 3 bases, and 11 bases lay in between. The germline V gene encodes CDR1 SGHNT and CDR2 YYREEE (reference sequence). This CDR3 region has 13 residues. The CDR3 DNA is TGTGCCAGCAGCCGGTCCCTCAGCTACGAGCAGTACGTC. Translation gives CASSRSLSYEQYV.

V and J are TRBV7-2 and TRBJ2-7; D unresolved. Germline V lookup: CDR1 SGHTA, CDR2 FQGNSA. V lost 3 bases and J 4 bases, leaving 10 bases between the germline ends. This CDR3 is 13 amino acids long. CDR3 bases: TGTGCCAGCAGCTTTGGTGGGGAATACGAGCAGTACGTC. Protein product: CASSFGGEYEQYV.

CDR3 sequence (DNA): TGTGCCATCAGTGAACCGGGACTAGTCTCCAATGAGCAGTTCTTC. Translating gives CAISEPGLVSNEQFF. The chain couples TRBV10-3 to TRBJ2-1, with 8 bases matching TRBD2. There are 15 residues in the CDR3. Per germline, CDR1 ENHRY and CDR2 SYGVKD. V shed 3 bases and J 6 bases; nucleotides not matched to a gene: 7.

The chain couples TRBV5-1 to TRBJ2-2; maybe TRBD2 (5 bases). V was shortened by 7 bases and J by 4 bases, with 8 bases between the two germline ends. Germline values: CDR1 SGHRS, CDR2 YFSETQ. CDR3 length equals 12 residues. The DNA for the CDR3 is TGCGCCAGCGTAGAGGGCACCGGGGAGCTGTTTTTT. This codes for CASVEGTGELFF.

V usage is TRBV5-4 and J usage is TRBJ1-2, with a weak D call TRBD1 (6 bases). Trimming took 4 bases from V and 7 from J, leaving 20 bases between them. Germline V gene sequence: CDR1 SGHNT, CDR2 YYREEE (reference sequence). This CDR3 is 15 amino acids long. In DNA, the CDR3 is TGTGCCAGCAGCCGCTCGGGGGGCACCTATTCTGGCTACACCTTC. Its translation: CASSRSGGTYSGYTF. Together with reference TRBV5-4 and TRBJ1-2, the CDR3 gives the full variable domain: ETGVTQSPTHLIKTRGQQVTLRCSSQSGHNTVSWYQQALGQGPQFIFQYYREEENGRGNFPPRFSGLQFPNYSSELNVNALELDDSALYLCASSRSGGTYSGYTFGSGTRLTVV.

A few counts support this clonotype. The V call is TRBV12-3 or TRBV12-4, the J call TRBJ2-3; TRBD1 is a possible D gene (5 bases). CDR3 length: 14 amino acids. V lost 3 bases, J lost 1 base, and 8 bases lay in between. The CDR3 nucleotides read TGTGCCAGCAGTTTCCAGGGTGGCACAGATACGCAGTATTTT. Translated: CASSFQGGTDTQYF.

The chain couples TRBV6-5 to TRBJ2-2, with a possible D match to TRBD1 (8 bases). This CDR3 has 16 residues. Looked up from germline, CDR1 is MNHEY and CDR2 is SVGAGI. With 8 bases removed from V and 4 bases from J, the gap between germline ends came to 20 bases. The CDR3 loop reads CASHRGGGEGTGELFF. CDR3 nucleotide sequence: TGTGCCAGCCACAGGGGGGGAGGGGAGGGCACCGGGGAGCTGTTTTTT.

This clonotype showed up just a few times. The chain uses TRBV5-6 and TRBJ1-2; 7 bases match TRBD1. V shed 5 bases, J shed 8 bases, and the junction held 9 bases outside the gene matches. Germline assignment: CDR1 SGHDT and CDR2 YYEEEE. The CDR3 has 13 amino acids. CDR3 sequence reads: CASRLSGGGGYTF. The CDR3 region has the DNA TGTGCCAGCAGGCTGTCAGGGGGTGGAGGCTACACCTTC. The full variable domain, in which reference TRBV5-6 and TRBJ1-2 provide the parts outside the CDR3, is DAGVTQSPTHLIKTRGQQVTLRCSPKSGHDTVSWYQQALGQGPQFIFQYYEEEERQRGNFPDRFSGHQFPNYSSELNVNALLLGDSALYLCASRLSGGGGYTFGSGTRLTVV.